The next 15 T cell receptor beta chains were all read from a single sample in a study of blood T cell repertoires in COVID-19. The method was immunoSEQ multiplex PCR; TCRdb's version includes in-frame clones alone and lacks a portion of them. The table has 200,000 to 250,000 clones, 70% to 90% seen once. The sequenced material came from peripheral blood. These receptors all stem from a young man with active or convalescent COVID-19.

The chain links TRBV3-1 (or the pseudogene TRBV3-2) to TRBJ2-7; maybe TRBD2 (6 bases). Germline lookup yields CDR1 LGHDT and CDR2 YNNKEL (reference sequence). The V gene lost 2 bases and the J gene lost 9 bases, with 26 bases spanning the gap. This CDR3 is 17 amino acids long. CDR3 in DNA: TGTGCCAGCAGCCAAAATGGCGCCCGGGACTCCCGTAACGGGCAGTACTTC. It yields the protein CASSQNGARDSRNGQYF.

The rearrangement links TRBV15 to TRBJ2-1; 8 nucleotides align to TRBD2. This CDR3 has 16 amino acids. Germline V gene lookup returns CDR1 LNHNV and CDR2 YYDKDF (reference sequence). J lost 5 bases, V lost 1 base, and 7 bases had no gene match. The CDR3 nucleotides are TGTGCCACCAGCAGAGGAGGGACTAGGGGAAACAATGAGCAGTTCTTC. Translating gives CATSRGGTRGNNEQFF.

The CDR3 DNA is TGTGCCAGCAGCTTGCCCGGACAGGACTCCTCTGGAAACACCATATATTTT. Amino acids: CASSLPGQDSSGNTIYF. The chain joins TRBV5-6 to TRBJ1-3, with TRBD1 identical over 7 bases. The junction had 7 bases not matched to a gene; V was cut back by 1 base and J by 0 bases. The germline V gene encodes CDR1 SGHDT and CDR2 YYEEEE. This CDR3 contains 17 residues.

The V call is TRBV5-1, the J call TRBJ2-2; 8 nucleotides match TRBD2. J lost 5 bases, V lost 2 bases, and 5 bases had no gene match. The CDR3 has 15 residues. Germline CDR1 reads SGHRS; CDR2 reads YFSETQ. CDR3 DNA sequence: TGCGCCAGCAGCTTCGACGGGAGGGGGACCGGGGAGCTGTTTTTT. As protein: CASSFDGRGTGELFF.

The rearrangement uses TRBV6-5 and TRBJ2-6; possibly TRBD1 for D (5 bases). V was clipped by 2 bases and J by 2 bases, with 7 bases between them. The CDR3 loop spans 15 amino acids. The germline CDR1 and CDR2 sequences are MNHEY and SVGAGI. DNA of the CDR3: TGTGCCAGCAGTTACCAAGGGGCTGGGGCCAACGTCCTGACTTTC. It specifies CASSYQGAGANVLTF.

The chain combines TRBV19 with TRBJ2-7; 9 bases map to TRBD2. Unmatched junction bases numbered 6, after V lost 3 bases and J lost 6 bases. This CDR3 comprises 14 residues. Germline V gene sequence: CDR1 LNHDA, CDR2 SQIVND (reference sequence). The CDR3 nucleotides are TGTGCCAGTAGTATGAGGCGGGAGGGCGCCGAGCAGTACTTC. As protein: CASSMRREGAEQYF.

The J gene is TRBJ2-2, the V gene TRBV5-1, with D tentatively TRBD2 (5 bases). The germline CDR1 and CDR2 sequences are SGHRS and YFSETQ. The CDR3 length is 15 residues. V lost 3 bases and J 2 bases, leaving 11 bases between the germline ends. The CDR3 DNA follows: TGCGCCAGCAGCTCGGGAAACCTCAACACCGGGGAGCTGTTTTTT. Translating it yields CASSSGNLNTGELFF.

The chain carries TRBV19 and TRBJ1-5; D not certain. Germline V gives CDR1 LNHDA, CDR2 SQIVND (reference sequence). CDR3 size: 14 residues. With 1 base removed from V and 0 bases from J, the gap between germline ends came to 4 bases. The CDR3 spells CASSIASSNQPQHF. As DNA, the CDR3 is TGTGCCAGTAGTATAGCATCTAGCAATCAGCCCCAGCATTTT.

Here the CDR3 DNA reads TGTGCCAGCAGCATTACTAGCGGGAGTGGGACATATGAGCAGTTCTTC. Its translation: CASSITSGSGTYEQFF. The chain combines TRBV11-2 with TRBJ2-1; 11 bases are a match to TRBD2. Germline-derived CDR1 and CDR2 are SGHAT and FQNNGV. The trim removed 5 bases at V and 8 bases at J, leaving 11 bases unmatched. The CDR3 is made up of 16 amino acids.

The genes are TRBV30 and TRBJ2-2, with 7 bases fitting TRBD1. CDR3 size: 14 residues. Trimming cost V 0 bases and J 4 bases; bases outside gene matches: 2. The V gene's germline CDR1 is GTSNPN and CDR2 SVGIG (reference sequence). The CDR3 here is CAWSVGTVTGELFF. The CDR3 DNA reads TGTGCCTGGAGTGTAGGGACAGTCACCGGGGAGCTGTTTTTT.

The chain links TRBV6-6 to TRBJ1-1; 7 bases match TRBD1. The CDR3 spans 16 residues. J gave up 3 bases and V 0 bases, and 7 bases lay outside the gene matches. The germline V gene has CDR1 MNHNY and CDR2 SVGAGI (reference sequence). CDR3 amino acids: CASSYSPPDRYTEAFF. The CDR3 coding sequence is TGTGCCAGCAGTTACTCGCCCCCGGACAGGTACACTGAAGCTTTCTTT.

The V gene is TRBV28, the J gene TRBJ2-6; D uncertain. The CDR3 is made up of 15 amino acids. The V and J ends lost 6 bases and 0 bases respectively, with 9 bases between them. Looked up from germline, CDR1 is MDHEN and CDR2 is SYDVKM. CDR3 residues: CASSLQISGANVLTF. CDR3 DNA: TGTGCCAGCAGCCTCCAGATCTCTGGGGCCAACGTCCTGACTTTC.

This clone was observed a few times. The chain has TRBV30 and TRBJ1-1, with D possibly TRBD1 on 5 matching bases. CDR3 length: 14 residues. The germline V and J ends were trimmed by 1 base and 6 bases, with 15 bases remaining between them. CDR1 and CDR2 from the germline V gene are GTSNPN and SVGIG (reference sequence). CDR3 region: CAWSASRGSPEAFF. DNA for the CDR3: TGTGCCTGGAGTGCCTCAAGGGGAAGCCCTGAAGCTTTCTTT. Full variable domain (remainder filled in from reference TRBV30 and TRBJ1-1): SQTIHQWPATLVQPVGSPLSLECTVEGTSNPNLYWYRQAAGRGLQLLFYSVGIGQISSEVPQNLSASRPQDRQFILSSKKLLLSDSGFYLCAWSASRGSPEAFFGQGTRLTVV.

In this sample, this clone turned up a few times. This chain joins TRBV28 and TRBJ1-5; D unresolved. Looked up from germline, CDR1 is MDHEN and CDR2 is SYDVKM. The CDR3 covers 15 residues. V lost 6 bases to trimming and J lost 8 bases, with 20 bases between them. Here the CDR3 DNA reads TGTGCCAGCAGCTCCCGACAAGCTCACGTGGAGCCCCAGCATTTT. Protein sequence: CASSSRQAHVEPQHF.

This rearrangement joins TRBV6-1 to TRBJ2-1; D remains unclear. Trimming left V 3 bases short and J 9 bases short, with 9 bases between. The CDR3 spans 12 residues. Germline values: CDR1 MNHNS, CDR2 SASEGT. This CDR3 reads CASSDGPIEQFF. Here the CDR3 DNA reads TGTGCCAGCAGTGACGGTCCCATTGAGCAGTTCTTC.